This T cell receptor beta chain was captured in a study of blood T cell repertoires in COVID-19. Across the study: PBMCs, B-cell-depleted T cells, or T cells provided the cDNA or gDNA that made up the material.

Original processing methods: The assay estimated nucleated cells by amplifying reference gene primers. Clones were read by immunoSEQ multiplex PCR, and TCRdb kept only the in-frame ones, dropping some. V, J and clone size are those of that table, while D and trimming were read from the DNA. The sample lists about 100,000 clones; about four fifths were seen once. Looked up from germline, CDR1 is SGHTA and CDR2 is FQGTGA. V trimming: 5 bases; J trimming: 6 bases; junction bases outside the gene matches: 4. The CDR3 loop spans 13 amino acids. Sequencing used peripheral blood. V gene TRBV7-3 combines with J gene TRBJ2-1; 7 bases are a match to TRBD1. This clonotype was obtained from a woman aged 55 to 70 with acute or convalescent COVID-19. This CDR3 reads CASSRTGINEQFF. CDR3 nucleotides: TGTGCCAGCAGCCGGACAGGAATCAATGAGCAGTTCTTC.